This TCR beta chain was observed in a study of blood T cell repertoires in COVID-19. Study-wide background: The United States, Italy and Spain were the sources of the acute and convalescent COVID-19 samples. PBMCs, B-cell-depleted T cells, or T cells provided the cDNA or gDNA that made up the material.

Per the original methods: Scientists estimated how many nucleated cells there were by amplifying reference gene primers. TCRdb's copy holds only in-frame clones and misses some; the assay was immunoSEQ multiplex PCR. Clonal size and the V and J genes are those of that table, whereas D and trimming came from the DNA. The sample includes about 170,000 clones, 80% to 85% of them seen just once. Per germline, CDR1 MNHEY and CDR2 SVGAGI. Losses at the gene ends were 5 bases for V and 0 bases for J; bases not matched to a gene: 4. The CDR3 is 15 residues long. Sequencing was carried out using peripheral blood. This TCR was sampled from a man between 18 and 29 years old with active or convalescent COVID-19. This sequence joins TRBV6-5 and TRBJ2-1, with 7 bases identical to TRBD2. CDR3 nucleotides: TGTGCCAGCAGTAACGGGGGGAGCTCCTACAATGAGCAGTTCTTC. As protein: CASSNGGSSYNEQFF.